This entry describes one TCR beta chain. The second PCR ran about 6 to 11 cycles with a sample-barcoded 5' primer and J-beta primers. A single record per CDR3 protein comes from TCRdb applying MiXCR to the 5' RACE reads. This table has approximately 690,000 distinct CDR3 sequences, 45% to 65% appearing once. The data belong to a study of blood T cells in healthy people across ages. The CDR3 loop spans 14 amino acids. The V end was cut by 0 bases, the J end by 8 bases, with 13 bases between. CDR1 is SNHLY, CDR2 FYNNEI, per germline. The clonotype originates from a man aged 60-69 years in good health. Sequencing was carried out using blood. The genes are TRBV2 and TRBJ1-2, with D possibly being TRBD1 (6 bases). The CDR3 loop is CASSEAEQGWGYTF. The CDR3 bases are TGTGCCAGCAGTGAAGCGGAACAGGGCTGGGGCTACACCTTC. Looking up the rest from reference TRBV2 and TRBJ1-2 gives the full variable domain: EPEVTQTPSHQVTQMGQEVILRCVPISNHLYFYWYRQILGQKVEFLVSFYNNEISEKSEIFDDQFSVERPDGSNFTLKIRSTKLEDSAMYFCASSEAEQGWGYTFGSGTRLTVV.